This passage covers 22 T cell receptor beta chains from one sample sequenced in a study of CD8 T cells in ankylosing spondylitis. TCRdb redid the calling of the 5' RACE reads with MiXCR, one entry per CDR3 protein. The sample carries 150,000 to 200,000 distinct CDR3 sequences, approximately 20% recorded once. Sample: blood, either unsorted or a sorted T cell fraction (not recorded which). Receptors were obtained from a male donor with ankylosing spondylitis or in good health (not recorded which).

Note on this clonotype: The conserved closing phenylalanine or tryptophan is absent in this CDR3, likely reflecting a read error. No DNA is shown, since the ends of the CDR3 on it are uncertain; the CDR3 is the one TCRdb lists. The CDR3 here is CASSLESGTA. The chain employs TRBV27 and TRBJ2-1; the table's D call, TRBD1, was not checked against the DNA. With termini counted, the CDR3 has 10 amino acids. Germline assignment: CDR1 MNHEY and CDR2 SMNVEV (reference sequence).

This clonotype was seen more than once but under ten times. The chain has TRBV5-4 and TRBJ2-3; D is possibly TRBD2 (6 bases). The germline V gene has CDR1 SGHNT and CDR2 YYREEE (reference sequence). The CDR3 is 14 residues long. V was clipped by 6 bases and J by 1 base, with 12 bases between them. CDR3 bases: TGTGCCAGCACTAGGGAGCGGGGCACAGATACGCAGTATTTT. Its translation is CASTRERGTDTQYF.

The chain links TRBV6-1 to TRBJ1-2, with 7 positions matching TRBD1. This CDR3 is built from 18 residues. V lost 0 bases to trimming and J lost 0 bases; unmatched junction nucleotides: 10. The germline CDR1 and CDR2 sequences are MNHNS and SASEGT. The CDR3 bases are TGTGCCAGCAGTGAAGCGCTTCTTGGGACAGCCGCTAACTATGGCTACACCTTC. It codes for CASSEALLGTAANYGYTF.

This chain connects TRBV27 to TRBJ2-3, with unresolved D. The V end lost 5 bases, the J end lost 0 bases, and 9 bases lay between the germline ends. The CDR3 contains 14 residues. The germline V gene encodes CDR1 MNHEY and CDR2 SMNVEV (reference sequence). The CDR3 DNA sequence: TGTGCCAGCAGTAAATACTCTAGCACAGATACGCAGTATTTT. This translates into CASSKYSSTDTQYF.

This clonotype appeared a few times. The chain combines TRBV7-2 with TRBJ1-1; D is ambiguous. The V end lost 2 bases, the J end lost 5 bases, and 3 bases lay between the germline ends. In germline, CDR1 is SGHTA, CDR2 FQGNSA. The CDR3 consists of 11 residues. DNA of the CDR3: TGTGCCAGCAGCTTAATTACTGAAGCTTTCTTT. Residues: CASSLITEAFF.

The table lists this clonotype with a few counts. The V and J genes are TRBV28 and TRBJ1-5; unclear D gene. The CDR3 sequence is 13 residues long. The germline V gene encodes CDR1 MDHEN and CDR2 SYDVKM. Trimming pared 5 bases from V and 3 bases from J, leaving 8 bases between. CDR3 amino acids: CASSPTLNQPQHF. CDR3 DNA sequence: TGTGCCAGCAGTCCAACTCTCAATCAGCCCCAGCATTTT.

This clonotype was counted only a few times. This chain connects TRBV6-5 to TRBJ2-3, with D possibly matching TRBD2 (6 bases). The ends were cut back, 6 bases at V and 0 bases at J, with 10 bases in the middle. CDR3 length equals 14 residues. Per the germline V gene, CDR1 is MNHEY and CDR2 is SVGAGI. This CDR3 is CASRPGTSTDTQYF. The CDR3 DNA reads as TGTGCCAGCAGGCCCGGGACTAGCACAGATACGCAGTATTTT.

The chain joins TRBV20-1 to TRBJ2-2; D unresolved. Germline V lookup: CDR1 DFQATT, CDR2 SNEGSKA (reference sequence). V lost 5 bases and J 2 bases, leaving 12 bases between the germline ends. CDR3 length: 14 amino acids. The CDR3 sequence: CSAYRPGNTGELFF. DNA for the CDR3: TGCAGTGCTTACCGCCCCGGCAACACCGGGGAGCTGTTTTTT.

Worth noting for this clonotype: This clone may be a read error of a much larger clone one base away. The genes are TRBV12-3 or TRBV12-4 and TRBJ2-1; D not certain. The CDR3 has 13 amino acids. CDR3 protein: CTSEYGWGFEQFF. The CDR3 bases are TGTACCAGCGAGTATGGGTGGGGATTTGAGCAGTTCTTC.

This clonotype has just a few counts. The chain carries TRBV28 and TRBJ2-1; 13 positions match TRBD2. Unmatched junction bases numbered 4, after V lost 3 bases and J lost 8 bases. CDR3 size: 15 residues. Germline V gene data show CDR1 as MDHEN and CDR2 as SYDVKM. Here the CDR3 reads CASSFGLAGAYEQFF. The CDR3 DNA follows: TGTGCCAGCAGTTTTGGACTAGCGGGAGCCTATGAGCAGTTCTTC.

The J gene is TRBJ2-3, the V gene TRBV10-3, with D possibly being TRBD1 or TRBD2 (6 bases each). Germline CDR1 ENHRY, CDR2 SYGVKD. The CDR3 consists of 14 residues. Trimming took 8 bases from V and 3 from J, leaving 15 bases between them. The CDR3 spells CAIRGGGGTDTQYF. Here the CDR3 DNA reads TGTGCCATCCGAGGGGGAGGTGGTACAGATACGCAGTATTTT.

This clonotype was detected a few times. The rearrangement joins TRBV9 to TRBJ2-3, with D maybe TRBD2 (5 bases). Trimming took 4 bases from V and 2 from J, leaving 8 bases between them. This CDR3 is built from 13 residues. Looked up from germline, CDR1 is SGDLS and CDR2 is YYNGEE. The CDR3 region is CASSPTTTDTQYF. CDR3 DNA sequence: TGTGCCAGCAGCCCGACTACCACAGATACGCAGTATTTT.

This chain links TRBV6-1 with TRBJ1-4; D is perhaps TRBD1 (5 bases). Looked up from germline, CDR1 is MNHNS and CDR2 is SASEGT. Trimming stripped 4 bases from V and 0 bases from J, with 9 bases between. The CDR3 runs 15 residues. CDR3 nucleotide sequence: TGTGCCAGCAGTGGATCGGGGGCAACTAATGAAAAACTGTTTTTT. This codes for CASSGSGATNEKLFF.

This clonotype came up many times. As DNA, the CDR3 is TGCGCCAGCAGCTTGGGTCTCTCTAAGGCTAACACTGAAGCTTTCTTT. It is translated as CASSLGLSKANTEAFF. This chain joins TRBV5-1 and TRBJ1-1; D ambiguous. V lost 0 bases, J lost 2 bases, and 14 bases lay in between. This CDR3 is 16 amino acids long. Germline V gene data show CDR1 as SGHRS and CDR2 as YFSETQ.

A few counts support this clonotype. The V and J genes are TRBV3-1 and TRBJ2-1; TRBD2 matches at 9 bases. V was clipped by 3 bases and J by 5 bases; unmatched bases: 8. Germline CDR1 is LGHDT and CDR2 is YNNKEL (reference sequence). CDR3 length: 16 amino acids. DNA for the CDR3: TGTGCCAGCAGCCACCCAGCGGGAGGTAACAACAATGAGCAGTTCTTC. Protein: CASSHPAGGNNNEQFF.

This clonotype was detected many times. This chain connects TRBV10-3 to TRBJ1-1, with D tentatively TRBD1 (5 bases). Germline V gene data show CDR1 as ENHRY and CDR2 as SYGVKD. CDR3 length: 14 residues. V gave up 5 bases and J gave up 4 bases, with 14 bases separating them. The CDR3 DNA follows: TGTGCCATCAGTCCCCGGGGGGAGGGCACTGAAGCTTTCTTT. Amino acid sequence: CAISPRGEGTEAFF.

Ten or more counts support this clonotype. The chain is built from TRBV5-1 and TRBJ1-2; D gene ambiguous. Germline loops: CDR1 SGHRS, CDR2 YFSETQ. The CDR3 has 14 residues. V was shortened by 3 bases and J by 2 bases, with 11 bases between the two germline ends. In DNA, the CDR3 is TGCGCCAGCAGCTCGAGGGAGGCCAACTATGGCTACACCTTC. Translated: CASSSREANYGYTF.

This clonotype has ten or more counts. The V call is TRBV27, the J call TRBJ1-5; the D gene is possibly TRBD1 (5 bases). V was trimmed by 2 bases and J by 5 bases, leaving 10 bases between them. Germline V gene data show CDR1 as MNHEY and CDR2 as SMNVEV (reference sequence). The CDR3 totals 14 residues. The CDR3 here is CASSLDDSYQPQHF. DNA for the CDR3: TGTGCCAGCAGTTTAGACGACAGTTATCAGCCCCAGCATTTT.

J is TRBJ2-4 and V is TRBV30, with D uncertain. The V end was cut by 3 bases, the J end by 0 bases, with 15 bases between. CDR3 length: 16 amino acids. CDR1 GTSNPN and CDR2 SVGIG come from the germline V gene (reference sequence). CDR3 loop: CAWSALQAVAKNIQYF. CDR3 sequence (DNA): TGTGCCTGGAGCGCCCTCCAGGCAGTAGCCAAAAACATTCAGTACTTC. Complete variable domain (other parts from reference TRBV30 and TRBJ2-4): SQTIHQWPATLVQPVGSPLSLECTVEGTSNPNLYWYRQAAGRGLQLLFYSVGIGQISSEVPQNLSASRPQDRQFILSSKKLLLSDSGFYLCAWSALQAVAKNIQYFGAGTRLSVL.

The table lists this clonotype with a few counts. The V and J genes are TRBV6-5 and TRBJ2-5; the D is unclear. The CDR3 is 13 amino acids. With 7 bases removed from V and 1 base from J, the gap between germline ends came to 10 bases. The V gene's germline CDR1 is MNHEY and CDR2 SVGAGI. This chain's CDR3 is CASTEDGQETQYF. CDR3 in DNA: TGTGCCAGCACCGAGGACGGCCAAGAGACCCAGTACTTC.

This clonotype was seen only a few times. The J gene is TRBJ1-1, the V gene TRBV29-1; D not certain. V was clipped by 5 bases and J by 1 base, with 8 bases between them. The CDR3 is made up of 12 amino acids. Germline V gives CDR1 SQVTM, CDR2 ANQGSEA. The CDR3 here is CSVSRRNTEAFF. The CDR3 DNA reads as TGCAGCGTTTCTAGGAGGAACACTGAAGCTTTCTTT. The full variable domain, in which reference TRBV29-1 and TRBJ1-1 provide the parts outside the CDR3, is SAVISQKPSRDICQRGTSLTIQCQVDSQVTMMFWYRQQPGQSLTLIATANQGSEATYESGFVIDKFPISRPNLTFSTLTVSNMSPEDSSIYLCSVSRRNTEAFFGQGTRLTVV.

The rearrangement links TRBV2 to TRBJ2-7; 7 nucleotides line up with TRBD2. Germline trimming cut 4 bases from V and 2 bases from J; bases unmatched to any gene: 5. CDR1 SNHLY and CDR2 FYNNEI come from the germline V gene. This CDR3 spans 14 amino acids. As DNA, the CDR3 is TGTGCCAGCAGTGTCGGCGGGGGAACCTACGAGCAGTACTTC. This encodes CASSVGGGTYEQYF.